The entry below gives a single TCR beta chain sequence along with its context. The antigen is not known. Other DNA sequences within the sample encode an identical CDR3. Primers included in the PCR were 60 Vbeta and 13 Jbeta primers. Generated by immunoSEQ multiplex PCR, the TCRdb table keeps only in-frame clones and is missing some. The sample records about 180,000 clones, roughly 85% being singletons. This entry is derived from a study of cytomegalovirus exposure and HLA in healthy donors. Regarding the study as a whole: Reportedly, fewer N-insertions than the roughly 600-donor mean appeared in an Asian-associated ancestry cluster in a later analysis. A highly shared variant cluster was judged a likely technical artifact. In a later analysis, TCR beta V- and J-gene trimming was associated with a missense DCLRE1C variant. Some segments of the V type, notably TRBV6-2 and TRBV6-3, were excluded as indistinguishable.

V lost 6 bases and J 0 bases, leaving 15 bases between the germline ends. CDR1 KGHSH and CDR2 LQKENI come from the germline V gene. CDR3 length: 15 amino acids. The sample was PBMCs. The TCR sequence derives from a man younger than 45 in good health and CMV-seronegative. The V and J genes are TRBV18 and TRBJ2-7; TRBD1 is a possible D gene (6 bases). CDR3 nucleotide sequence: TGTGCCAGCTCCCCCGGTCAGGGGAGCTCCTACGAGCAGTACTTC. Its protein product is CASSPGQGSSYEQYF.